This TCR beta chain appears in the sequencing data of a study of cytomegalovirus exposure and HLA in healthy donors. Whole-study context: Findings of an earlier analysis included some 120 million unique TCR beta sequences from roughly 180 million T cells.

The count of this clone is one. The antigen is not known. The CDR3 runs to 13 residues. Germline CDR1 GTSNPN, CDR2 SVGIG (reference sequence). With 7 bases clipped from V and 0 bases from J, the junction kept 4 bases outside the gene matches. Amplification used 60 Vbeta primers and 13 Jbeta primers. Using immunoSEQ multiplex PCR, the repertoire was profiled, and TCRdb retains in-frame clones only, with some absent. The sample lists roughly 130,000 clones; 70% to 80% were seen once. General study findings and limits: Researchers had no immune exposure information except CMV serostatus available. Both high specificity and high sensitivity reportedly marked the classifier's diagnosis of cytomegalovirus status.

Material for sequencing was PBMCs. This clonotype was sampled from a female donor in good health and CMV-seronegative. V usage is TRBV30 and J usage is TRBJ2-7, with 9 bases fitting TRBD2. In DNA form, the CDR3 reads TGTGCCTACCGTAGCGGGAGCTCCTACGAGCAGTACTTC. Translated: CAYRSGSSYEQYF.